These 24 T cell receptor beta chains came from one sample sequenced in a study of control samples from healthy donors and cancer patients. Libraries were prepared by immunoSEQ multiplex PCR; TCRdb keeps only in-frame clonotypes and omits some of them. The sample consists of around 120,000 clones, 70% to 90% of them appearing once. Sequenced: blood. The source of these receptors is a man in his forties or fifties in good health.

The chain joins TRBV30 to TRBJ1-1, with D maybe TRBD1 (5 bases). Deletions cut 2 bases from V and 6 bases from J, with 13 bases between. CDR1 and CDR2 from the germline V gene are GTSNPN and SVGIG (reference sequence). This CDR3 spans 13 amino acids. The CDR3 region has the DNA TGTGCCTGGAGTATGGGGGTAGTATCTGAAGCTTTCTTT. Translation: CAWSMGVVSEAFF.

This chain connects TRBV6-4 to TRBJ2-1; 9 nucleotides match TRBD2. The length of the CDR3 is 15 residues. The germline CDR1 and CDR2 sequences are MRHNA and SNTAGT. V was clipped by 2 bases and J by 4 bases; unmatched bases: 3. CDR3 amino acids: CASSDGLAGYNEQFF. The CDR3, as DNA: TGTGCCAGCAGTGACGGGCTAGCGGGGTACAATGAGCAGTTCTTC.

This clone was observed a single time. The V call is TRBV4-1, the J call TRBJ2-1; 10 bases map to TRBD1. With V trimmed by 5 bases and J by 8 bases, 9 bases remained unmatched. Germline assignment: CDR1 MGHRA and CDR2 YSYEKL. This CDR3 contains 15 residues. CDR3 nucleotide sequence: TGCGCCAGCAGCACCGGCTGGACAGGGGGGCATGAGCAGTTCTTC. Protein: CASSTGWTGGHEQFF.

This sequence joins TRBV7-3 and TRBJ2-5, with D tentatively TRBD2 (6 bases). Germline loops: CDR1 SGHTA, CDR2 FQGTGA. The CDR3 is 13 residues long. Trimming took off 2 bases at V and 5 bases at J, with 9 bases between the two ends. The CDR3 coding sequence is TGTGCCAGCAGCTTAGTTCGGGGGGAGACCCAGTACTTC. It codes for CASSLVRGETQYF.

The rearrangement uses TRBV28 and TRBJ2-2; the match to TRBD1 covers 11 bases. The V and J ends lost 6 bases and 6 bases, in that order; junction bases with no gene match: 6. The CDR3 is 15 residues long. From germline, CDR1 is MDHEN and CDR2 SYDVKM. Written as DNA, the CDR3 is TGTGCCAGCAGCTTGGGGACAGGGGGGGCCGGGGAGCTGTTTTTT. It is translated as CASSLGTGGAGELFF.

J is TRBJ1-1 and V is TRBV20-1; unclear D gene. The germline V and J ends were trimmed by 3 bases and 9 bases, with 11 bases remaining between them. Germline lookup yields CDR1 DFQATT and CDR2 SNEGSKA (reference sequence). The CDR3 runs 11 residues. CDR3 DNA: TGCAGTGCTAGTAGGTCCAGTAAAGCTTTCTTT. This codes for CSASRSSKAFF.

CDR3 nucleotide sequence: TGTGCCATCAGCGAAAGCGGGAGCTCCTACAATGAGCAGTTCTTC. Its protein is CAISESGSSYNEQFF. The J gene is TRBJ2-1, the V gene TRBV10-3, with TRBD2 matching 8 bases. The CDR3 sequence is 15 residues long. With V trimmed by 6 bases and J by 0 bases, 4 bases remained unmatched. CDR1 ENHRY and CDR2 SYGVKD come from the germline V gene.

The CDR3 nucleotides are TGTGCCAGCAGCTTAAGTGGCGGGGGGATAAATCAGCCCCAGCATTTT. This encodes CASSLSGGGINQPQHF. The chain couples TRBV7-6 to TRBJ1-5, with D possibly matching TRBD1 (5 bases). The CDR3 extends over 16 amino acids. Germline lookup yields CDR1 SGHVS and CDR2 FNYEAQ. Trimming removed 2 bases from V and 4 bases from J, with 15 bases in between.

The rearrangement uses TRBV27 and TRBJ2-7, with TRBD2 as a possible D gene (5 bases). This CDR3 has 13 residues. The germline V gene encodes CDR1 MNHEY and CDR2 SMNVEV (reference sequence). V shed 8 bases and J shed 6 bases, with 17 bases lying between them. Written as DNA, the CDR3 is TGTGCCAGCCGCGGGCAGGTATCTATCGAGCAGTACTTC. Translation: CASRGQVSIEQYF.

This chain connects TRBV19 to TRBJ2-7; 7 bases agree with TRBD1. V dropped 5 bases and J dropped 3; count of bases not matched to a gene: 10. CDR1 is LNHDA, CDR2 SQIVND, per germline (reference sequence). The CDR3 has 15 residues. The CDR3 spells CASSFGTAGLYEQYF. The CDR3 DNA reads TGTGCCAGTAGTTTCGGGACAGCCGGACTCTACGAGCAGTACTTC.

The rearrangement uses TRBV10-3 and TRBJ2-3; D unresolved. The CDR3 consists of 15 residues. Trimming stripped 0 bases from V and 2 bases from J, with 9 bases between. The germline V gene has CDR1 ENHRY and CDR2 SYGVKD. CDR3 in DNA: TGTGCCATCAGTGAGTCGAATATCCCCACAGATACGCAGTATTTT. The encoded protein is CAISESNIPTDTQYF.

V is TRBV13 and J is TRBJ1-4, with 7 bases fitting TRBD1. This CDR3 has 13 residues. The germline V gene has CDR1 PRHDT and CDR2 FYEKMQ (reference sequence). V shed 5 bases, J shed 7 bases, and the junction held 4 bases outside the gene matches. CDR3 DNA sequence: TGTGCCAGCAGCCCAAACAGGGGTGAAAAACTGTTTTTT. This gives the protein CASSPNRGEKLFF. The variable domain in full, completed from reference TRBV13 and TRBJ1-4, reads AAGVIQSPRHLIKEKRETATLKCYPIPRHDTVYWYQQGPGQDPQFLISFYEKMQSDKGSIPDRFSAQQFSDYHSELNMSSLELGDSALYFCASSPNRGEKLFFGSGTQLSVL.

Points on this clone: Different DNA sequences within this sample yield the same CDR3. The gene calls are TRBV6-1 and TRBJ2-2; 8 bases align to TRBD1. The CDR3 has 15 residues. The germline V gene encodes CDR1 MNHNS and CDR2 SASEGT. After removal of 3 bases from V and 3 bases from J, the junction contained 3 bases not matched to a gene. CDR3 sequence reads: CASSEGTGYTGELFF. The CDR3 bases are TGTGCCAGCAGTGAGGGGACAGGATACACCGGGGAGCTGTTTTTT.

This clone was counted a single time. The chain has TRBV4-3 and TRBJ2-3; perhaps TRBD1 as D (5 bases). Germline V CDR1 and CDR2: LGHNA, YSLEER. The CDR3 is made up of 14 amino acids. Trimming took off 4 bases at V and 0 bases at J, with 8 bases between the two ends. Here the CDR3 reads CASSRDSSTDTQYF. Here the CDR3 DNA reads TGCGCCAGCAGCCGAGACAGTAGCACAGATACGCAGTATTTT.

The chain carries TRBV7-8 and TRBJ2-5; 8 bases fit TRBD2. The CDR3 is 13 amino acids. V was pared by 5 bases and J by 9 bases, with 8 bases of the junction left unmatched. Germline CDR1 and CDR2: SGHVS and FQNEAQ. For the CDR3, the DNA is TGTGCCAGCAGCCCGGGGGGGGGAAGGGCCCAGTACTTC. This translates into CASSPGGGRAQYF.

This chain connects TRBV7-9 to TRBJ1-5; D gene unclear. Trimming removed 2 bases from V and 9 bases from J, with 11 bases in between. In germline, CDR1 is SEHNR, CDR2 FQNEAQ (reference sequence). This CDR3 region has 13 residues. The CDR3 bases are TGTGCCAGCAGCTTAAGCGGGGTGGTGCCCCAGCATTTT. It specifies CASSLSGVVPQHF.

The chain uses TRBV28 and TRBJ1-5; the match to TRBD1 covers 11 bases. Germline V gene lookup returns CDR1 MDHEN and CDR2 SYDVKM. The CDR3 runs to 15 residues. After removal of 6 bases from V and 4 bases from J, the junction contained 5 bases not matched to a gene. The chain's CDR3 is CASRRGQGANQPQHF. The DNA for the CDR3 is TGTGCCAGCAGAAGAGGACAGGGGGCAAATCAGCCCCAGCATTTT.

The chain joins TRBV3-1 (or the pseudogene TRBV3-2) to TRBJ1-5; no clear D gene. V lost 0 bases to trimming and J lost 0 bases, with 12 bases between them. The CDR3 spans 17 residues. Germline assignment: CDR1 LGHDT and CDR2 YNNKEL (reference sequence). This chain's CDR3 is CASSQESDRHSNQPQHF. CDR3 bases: TGTGCCAGCAGCCAAGAAAGTGATAGGCATAGCAATCAGCCCCAGCATTTT.

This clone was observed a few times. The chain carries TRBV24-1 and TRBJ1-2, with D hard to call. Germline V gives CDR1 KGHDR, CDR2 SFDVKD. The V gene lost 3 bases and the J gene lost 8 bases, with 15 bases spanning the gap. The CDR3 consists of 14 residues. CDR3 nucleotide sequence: TGTGCCACCAGTGATACCGGACGCTATGAGGGCTACACCTTC. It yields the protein CATSDTGRYEGYTF.

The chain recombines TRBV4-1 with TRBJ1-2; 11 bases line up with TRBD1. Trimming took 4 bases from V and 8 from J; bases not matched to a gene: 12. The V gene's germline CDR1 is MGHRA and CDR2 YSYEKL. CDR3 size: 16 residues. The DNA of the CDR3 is TGCGCCAGCAGCCCGAGAGGGACAGGGGGATTTTGGGGCTACACCTTC. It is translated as CASSPRGTGGFWGYTF.

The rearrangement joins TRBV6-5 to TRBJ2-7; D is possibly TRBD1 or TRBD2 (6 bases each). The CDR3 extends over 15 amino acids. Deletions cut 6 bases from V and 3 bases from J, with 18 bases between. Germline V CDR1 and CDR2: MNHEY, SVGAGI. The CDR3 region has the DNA TGTGCCAGCAGCGGGGGCCACTCGACCCTCTACGAGCAGTACTTC. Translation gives CASSGGHSTLYEQYF.

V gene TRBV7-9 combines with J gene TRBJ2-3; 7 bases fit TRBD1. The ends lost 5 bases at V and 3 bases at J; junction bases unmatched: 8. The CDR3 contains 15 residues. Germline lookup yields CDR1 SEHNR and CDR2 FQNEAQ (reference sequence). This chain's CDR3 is CASSPRQGWTDTQYF. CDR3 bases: TGTGCCAGCAGCCCCCGACAGGGATGGACAGATACGCAGTATTTT.

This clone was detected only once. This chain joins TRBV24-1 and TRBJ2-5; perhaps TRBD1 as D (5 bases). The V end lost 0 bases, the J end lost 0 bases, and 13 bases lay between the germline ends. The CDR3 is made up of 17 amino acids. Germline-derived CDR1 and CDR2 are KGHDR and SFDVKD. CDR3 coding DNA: TGTGCCACCAGTGATTTGGAGGTGGAAGGGGACCAAGAGACCCAGTACTTC. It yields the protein CATSDLEVEGDQETQYF.

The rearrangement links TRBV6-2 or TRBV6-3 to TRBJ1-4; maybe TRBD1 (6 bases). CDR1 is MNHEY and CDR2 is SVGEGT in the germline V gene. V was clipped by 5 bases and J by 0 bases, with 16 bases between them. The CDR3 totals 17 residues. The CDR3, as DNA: TGTGCCAGCAGTACCGACAGGAGAATAACAACTAATGAAAAACTGTTTTTT. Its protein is CASSTDRRITTNEKLFF.